Listed here is a single T cell receptor (beta chain). Antigen specificity is unknown. This sample is drawn from a study of T cell responses to AZD1222 COVID-19 vaccine. Turning to the study itself: Both about-4-week and about-12-week second-dose recipients were combined. Study-level findings and limits: Repertoire sampling happened only post peak T cell response. Among spike-specific TCRs, nearly half reportedly target unmutated variant regions.

The junction had 6 bases not matched to a gene; V was cut back by 4 bases and J by 0 bases. The CDR3 sequence is 16 residues long. Germline V lookup: CDR1 LGHDT, CDR2 YNNKEL (reference sequence). Method: immunoSEQ multiplex PCR; TCRdb's copy keeps in-frame clones and lacks some. The sample records about 150,000 clones, 80% to 95% being singletons. This chain connects TRBV3-1 (or the pseudogene TRBV3-2) to TRBJ1-1, with 9 bases aligning to TRBD1. This receptor was obtained from an adult in good health. Here the sequenced sample was peripheral blood, taken on day 0 of AZD1222 vaccination. This CDR3 is CASSRRGQGMNTEAFF. The CDR3 DNA is TGTGCCAGCAGCCGACGGGGACAGGGTATGAACACTGAAGCTTTCTTT.